The 21 T cell receptor beta chains below were found in one sample sequenced in a study of T cell responses to AZD1222 COVID-19 vaccine. Clones were read by immunoSEQ multiplex PCR, and TCRdb kept only the in-frame ones, dropping some. Of around 150,000 clones listed, 85% to 95% are singletons. Specimen: peripheral blood, collected on day 0 of AZD1222 vaccination. These receptors all stem from an adult in good health.

The rearrangement joins TRBV19 to TRBJ1-4, with D perhaps TRBD1 (5 bases). Per germline, CDR1 LNHDA and CDR2 SQIVND (reference sequence). The V gene lost 6 bases and the J gene lost 3 bases, with 14 bases spanning the gap. The length of the CDR3 is 15 residues. The chain's CDR3 is CASRPRGTSNEKLFF. In DNA, the CDR3 is TGTGCCAGTAGGCCACGGGGCACCTCTAATGAAAAACTGTTTTTT.

The gene calls are TRBV11-2 and TRBJ2-2, with unresolved D. This CDR3 is built from 13 residues. Germline loops: CDR1 SGHAT, CDR2 FQNNGV. V was cut by 8 bases and J by 4 bases, with 11 bases left in between. The CDR3 DNA follows: TGTGCCAGCGAACTTTGGGGCACCGGGGAGCTGTTTTTT. Encoded protein: CASELWGTGELFF.

The chain employs TRBV6-6 and TRBJ2-1; the D gene is possibly TRBD2 (5 bases). The CDR3 spans 16 residues. Germline CDR1 is MNHNY and CDR2 is SVGAGI (reference sequence). Trimming shortened V by 5 bases and J by 7 bases, and 21 bases separated the two germline ends. As DNA, the CDR3 is TGTGCCAGCAGTCCCGCGGGCGTCTTAGTGACTAATGAGCAGTTCTTC. Amino acid sequence: CASSPAGVLVTNEQFF.

In this sample, this clone turned up once. The V and J genes are TRBV10-3 and TRBJ2-3; D not resolved. CDR1 ENHRY and CDR2 SYGVKD come from the germline V gene. The V and J ends lost 11 bases and 2 bases respectively, with 11 bases between them. This CDR3 spans 12 amino acids. Here the CDR3 reads CASKEDTDTQYF. The CDR3 region has the DNA TGTGCCTCGAAGGAAGACACAGATACGCAGTATTTT.

This clone was recorded once. This rearrangement joins TRBV3-1 (or the pseudogene TRBV3-2) to TRBJ2-2; D is undetermined. The V end lost 3 bases, the J end lost 3 bases, and 5 bases lay between the germline ends. The CDR3 loop spans 13 amino acids. Per the germline V gene, CDR1 is LGHDT and CDR2 is YNNKEL (reference sequence). The CDR3 region is CASSHGYTGELFF. In nucleotides, the CDR3 is TGTGCCAGCAGCCACGGATACACCGGGGAGCTGTTTTTT.

The genes are TRBV5-5 and TRBJ1-4, with D tentatively TRBD1 (5 bases). The V and J ends lost 3 bases and 6 bases respectively, with 15 bases between them. The V gene's germline CDR1 is SGHKS and CDR2 YYEKEE (reference sequence). The CDR3 covers 15 residues. CDR3 in amino acids: CASSSRQTFHEKLFF. The CDR3 DNA follows: TGTGCCAGCAGCTCCCGACAGACTTTTCATGAAAAACTGTTTTTT.

This rearrangement joins TRBV6-4 to TRBJ2-1; 8 nucleotides agree with TRBD2. CDR3 length: 14 residues. Germline V lookup: CDR1 MRHNA, CDR2 SNTAGT. V lost 5 bases to trimming and J lost 6 bases; unmatched junction nucleotides: 6. The DNA for the CDR3 is TGTGCCAGCAGTCCGGGACTAGGGGCCAATGAGCAGTTCTTC. Translation: CASSPGLGANEQFF.

CDR3 amino acids: CASSTNTGELFF. The CDR3 coding sequence is TGTGCCAGCAGCACGAACACCGGGGAGCTGTTTTTT. This rearrangement joins TRBV9 to TRBJ2-2; D is unclear. CDR3 length equals 12 residues. CDR1 is SGDLS, CDR2 YYNGEE, per germline. V was cut by 4 bases and J by 0 bases, with 1 base left in between.

This clone was detected once. The chain links TRBV18 to TRBJ1-6; D unresolved. Germline assignment: CDR1 KGHSH and CDR2 LQKENI. This CDR3 contains 15 residues. The germline V and J ends were trimmed by 0 bases and 7 bases, with 10 bases remaining between them. The CDR3 nucleotides are TGTGCCAGCTCACCACCGATGGGGAGCAATTCACCCCTCCACTTT. It is translated as CASSPPMGSNSPLHF.

This chain links TRBV6-2 or TRBV6-3 with TRBJ1-4; the match to TRBD1 covers 8 bases. This CDR3 is 14 amino acids long. V lost 6 bases, J lost 6 bases, and 6 bases stayed unmatched. Germline lookup yields CDR1 MNHEY and CDR2 SVGEGT. Here the CDR3 reads CASSRWGQDEKLFF. CDR3 nucleotides: TGTGCCAGCAGCCGATGGGGACAGGATGAAAAACTGTTTTTT.

The J gene is TRBJ2-2, the V gene TRBV3-1 (or the pseudogene TRBV3-2); unclear D gene. The ends were cut back, 5 bases at V and 6 bases at J, with 13 bases in the middle. The CDR3 extends over 14 amino acids. The germline V gene encodes CDR1 LGHDT and CDR2 YNNKEL (reference sequence). Written as DNA, the CDR3 is TGTGCCAGCAGCGCCCGACTGGGTGCCGGGGAGCTGTTTTTT. It specifies CASSARLGAGELFF.

This clone is a singleton in its sample. The V and J genes are TRBV2 and TRBJ1-4; no definite D call. Germline CDR1 SNHLY, CDR2 FYNNEI. V lost 9 bases, J lost 5 bases, and 16 bases lay in between. The CDR3 is 14 amino acids. CDR3 bases: TGTGCCAGTACCTATTGGGGTTCGAATGAAAAACTGTTTTTT. It codes for CASTYWGSNEKLFF.

The chain couples TRBV27 to TRBJ1-1, with D unresolved. CDR3 length equals 14 residues. The ends were cut back, 3 bases at V and 4 bases at J, with 12 bases in the middle. Germline V CDR1 and CDR2: MNHEY, SMNVEV (reference sequence). CDR3 protein: CASSLGQSLTEAFF. The CDR3 nucleotides are TGTGCCAGCAGTTTGGGTCAGAGTCTCACTGAAGCTTTCTTT.

This chain links TRBV30 with TRBJ1-3; D is uncertain. CDR3 length: 12 residues. The V and J ends lost 5 bases and 4 bases respectively, with 9 bases between them. Germline V gene data show CDR1 as GTSNPN and CDR2 as SVGIG (reference sequence). The CDR3 region has the DNA TGTGCCTGGCTTCCGGGAGGAAACACCATATATTTT. It yields the protein CAWLPGGNTIYF. The full variable domain, rest sourced from reference TRBV30 and TRBJ1-3, is SQTIHQWPATLVQPVGSPLSLECTVEGTSNPNLYWYRQAAGRGLQLLFYSVGIGQISSEVPQNLSASRPQDRQFILSSKKLLLSDSGFYLCAWLPGGNTIYFGEGSWLTVV.

This chain joins TRBV4-2 and TRBJ2-2; 13 bases line up with TRBD2. After removal of 1 base from V and 6 bases from J, the junction contained 11 bases not matched to a gene. The CDR3 totals 19 residues. Looked up from germline, CDR1 is LGHNA and CDR2 is YNFKEQ. The CDR3: CASSQVPQLAGGPPGELFF. Here the CDR3 DNA reads TGTGCCAGCAGCCAAGTCCCCCAACTAGCGGGAGGGCCGCCCGGGGAGCTGTTTTTT.

The chain has TRBV19 and TRBJ1-1; possible D gene TRBD1, 5 bases. There are 15 residues in the CDR3. V dropped 4 bases and J dropped 5 bases, with 17 bases sitting between them. Germline lookup yields CDR1 LNHDA and CDR2 SQIVND (reference sequence). The CDR3 region is CASSSGARRATEAFF. In nucleotides, the CDR3 is TGTGCCAGTAGTAGTGGGGCCAGGCGGGCGACTGAAGCTTTCTTT. The whole variable domain, filled in from reference TRBV19 and TRBJ1-1, reads DGGITQSPKYLFRKEGQNVTLSCEQNLNHDAMYWYRQDPGQGLRLIYYSQIVNDFQKGDIAEGYSVSREKKESFPLTVTSAQKNPTAFYLCASSSGARRATEAFFGQGTRLTVV.

The rearrangement uses TRBV18 and TRBJ2-7, with D perhaps being TRBD1 or TRBD2 (5 bases each). Looked up from germline, CDR1 is KGHSH and CDR2 is LQKENI. V was clipped by 4 bases and J by 3 bases, with 13 bases between them. The CDR3 runs 14 residues. The DNA of the CDR3 is TGTGCCAGCTCACTGGGGACGGAATTCTACGAGCAGTACTTC. Protein product: CASSLGTEFYEQYF.

The chain combines TRBV15 with TRBJ1-5; D is perhaps TRBD1 (6 bases). The germline V and J ends were trimmed by 1 base and 7 bases, with 14 bases remaining between them. Germline V gives CDR1 LNHNV, CDR2 YYDKDF (reference sequence). There are 15 residues in the CDR3. DNA of the CDR3: TGTGCCACCAGCAGAGCAAAGGGGGGCGTCCAGCCCCAGCATTTT. The encoded protein is CATSRAKGGVQPQHF.

The rearrangement links TRBV7-2 to TRBJ1-2; possibly TRBD1 for D (5 bases). This CDR3 has 15 amino acids. CDR1 is SGHTA and CDR2 is FQGNSA in the germline V gene. The V end lost 5 bases, the J end lost 2 bases, and 15 bases lay between the germline ends. In nucleotides, the CDR3 is TGTGCCAGCAGCCATACTTGGGGGGTGAACTATGGCTACACCTTC. Translation: CASSHTWGVNYGYTF. Full variable domain (rest looked up from reference TRBV7-2 and TRBJ1-2): GAGVSQSPSNKVTEKGKDVELRCDPISGHTALYWYRQSLGQGLEFLIYFQGNSAPDKSGLPSDRFSAERTGGSVSTLTIQRTQQEDSAVYLCASSHTWGVNYGYTFGSGTRLTVV.

J is TRBJ1-5 and V is TRBV6-5; no firm D call. This CDR3 contains 14 residues. V lost 7 bases and J 7 bases, leaving 17 bases between the germline ends. Per the germline V gene, CDR1 is MNHEY and CDR2 is SVGAGI. The chain's CDR3 is CASTNGGYNQPQHF. In DNA form, the CDR3 reads TGTGCCAGCACCAATGGAGGGTATAACCAGCCCCAGCATTTT.

The V and J genes are TRBV5-1 and TRBJ2-1; D gene uncertain. Germline V gene sequence: CDR1 SGHRS, CDR2 YFSETQ. There are 15 residues in the CDR3. V was pared by 1 base and J by 5 bases, with 13 bases between. The DNA of the CDR3 is TGCGCCAGCAGCTTGTGGGATAGGACCGACAATGAGCAGTTCTTC. This codes for CASSLWDRTDNEQFF.